This TCR beta chain was recovered during a study of technical replicates of blood from a few donors. Germline CDR1 is LGHNA and CDR2 is YNFKEQ. V shed 0 bases, J shed 5 bases, and the junction held 12 bases outside the gene matches. This CDR3 has 19 residues. Some clones are missing from TCRdb's copy, which holds only in-frame ones; the method was immunoSEQ multiplex PCR. The sample lists roughly 69,000 clones, about 97% occurring once. V gene TRBV4-2 combines with J gene TRBJ2-5; the match to TRBD2 covers 13 bases. The sequencing sample was made of T cells isolated from PBMCs. This receptor was obtained from a human donor in good health. The chain's CDR3 is CASSQDGWTSGSDRETQYF. The CDR3 region has the DNA TGTGCCAGCAGCCAAGATGGGTGGACTAGCGGGAGTGACCGGGAGACCCAGTACTTC.